This T cell receptor beta chain was sequenced during a study of identical twins. This clonotype turned up a few times. The target antigen is unknown. The study's findings and limits: Within monozygotic twins, out-of-frame TCR alpha sharing was underestimated by the models.

TCRdb recomputed calls from the 5' RACE reads with MiXCR, one row per CDR3 protein. The table records about 810,000 distinct CDR3 sequences, approximately 13% of them present only once. There are 15 residues in the CDR3. The V end was cut by 6 bases, the J end by 0 bases, with 15 bases between. The same sample was also used in a study of yellow fever vaccine responses in identical twins.

The V call is TRBV12-3 or TRBV12-4, the J call TRBJ2-7, with a possible D match to TRBD1 (5 bases). Sequencing used PBMCs. The sequence was obtained from a woman between 18 and 29 years old in good health. CDR3 coding DNA: TGTGCCAGCAGCCTCGATGGGGCCAGCTCCTACGAGCAGTACTTC. It translates to CASSLDGASSYEQYF.